A selection of T cell receptor beta chains follows, all from one sample in a study of blood T cell repertoires in COVID-19. The repertoire was sequenced with immunoSEQ multiplex PCR; TCRdb's copy has only in-frame clones and lacks some. This sample has fewer than 150,000 clones, with around 84% found just once. The specimen was peripheral blood. The receptors here all came from a woman between 40 and 50 years old with acute or convalescent COVID-19. Each CDR3 is given with its conserved first and last residue. D genes are given only for firm matches. Clone size is given for some rows only: seen once, a few or many times, or a class if the clone is expanded.

TRBV6-4	TRBD2	.	TRBJ2-7	TGTGCCAGCAGAGCGATAGCGGGGAACCCCGGGGAGCAGTACTTC	CASRAIAGNPGEQYF
TRBV3-1/TRBV3-2	TRBD2	few	TRBJ2-1	TGTGCCAGCAGCCCCGGTAGGCTAGCGGGGACATCGAGGCAGTTCTTC	CASSPGRLAGTSRQFF
TRBV6-5	.	.	TRBJ2-7	TGTGCCTCAGGGGCCCCTACCCTTTACGAGCAGTACTTC	CASGAPTLYEQYF
TRBV7-9	TRBD1	.	TRBJ1-5	TGTGCCAGCAGCTCGAAGGGACAGGGTGGCGGCAATCAGCCCCAGCATTTT	CASSSKGQGGGNQPQHF
TRBV5-6	TRBD1	.	TRBJ2-2	TGTGCCAGCAGTACCGGGACAGGGCGCACCGGGGAGCTGTTTTTT	CASSTGTGRTGELFF
TRBV19	TRBD2	.	TRBJ2-1	TGTGCCAGTAGTATGTTACTAGCGGGGGGGCGGGATGAGCAGTTCTTC	CASSMLLAGGRDEQFF
TRBV12-3/TRBV12-4	.	.	TRBJ1-1	TGTGCCAGCAGCCGCGGAGGCCCCACTGAAGCTTTCTTT	CASSRGGPTEAFF
TRBV6-5	TRBD1	.	TRBJ1-4	TGTGCCAGCAGTTACTCGAGGACAGGGAATGAAAAACTGTTTTTT	CASSYSRTGNEKLFF
TRBV9	.	.	TRBJ1-2	TGTGCCAGCAGCGCCCGGGGGGATCGGAACTATGGCTACACCTTC	CASSARGDRNYGYTF
TRBV12-2	.	.	TRBJ1-3	TGTGCAAGTCGCACCACCCGGGACAGGGAGAACGGGTCTGGAAACACCATATATTTT	CASRTTRDRENGSGNTIYF
TRBV3-1/TRBV3-2	.	.	TRBJ2-7	TGTGCCAGCAGCCAAGTGTTAACATCGACAGAGTACTTC	CASSQVLTSTEYF
TRBV30	.	.	TRBJ2-7	TGTGCCTGGAGGCCCCCAGGGGCCTTTGCCTACGAGCAGTACTTC	CAWRPPGAFAYEQYF
TRBV29-1	.	once	TRBJ2-3	TGCAGCGTTGAAGATCAGGGGCGGGCGCGCACAGATACGCAGTATTTT	CSVEDQGRARTDTQYF
TRBV5-1	.	.	TRBJ1-2	TGCGCCAGCAGCTTGTACCGGGGATCCAACTATGGCTACACCTTC	CASSLYRGSNYGYTF
TRBV6-5	.	.	TRBJ2-7	TGTGCCAGCAGCACAACATACAACGCCGGGTACGAGCAGTACTTC	CASSTTYNAGYEQYF
TRBV30	.	.	TRBJ2-7	TGTGCCTGGAAGACGGGTACCTACGAGCAGTACTTC	CAWKTGTYEQYF
TRBV6-6	.	once	TRBJ1-1	TGTGCCAGCAGTTACCCAGGGGTACGAACTGAAGCTTTCTTT	CASSYPGVRTEAFF
TRBV5-1	TRBD1	.	TRBJ2-5	TGCGCCAGCAGCAGGACAGGGTACCAAGAGACCCAGTACTTC	CASSRTGYQETQYF
TRBV30	.	once	TRBJ1-3	TGTGCCTGGAATCAGGTTCCTGGAAACACCATATATTTT	CAWNQVPGNTIYF
TRBV3-1/TRBV3-2	.	.	TRBJ1-1	TGTGCCAGCAGCCAAGGGGGGCAGGGGATCAACACTGAAGCTTTCTTT	CASSQGGQGINTEAFF